This record looks at one T cell receptor (beta chain) sequence and its context. The assay was immunoSEQ multiplex PCR, and TCRdb's table has in-frame clones only and misses some. This table holds some 130,000 clones, around nine tenths found once. The data are from a study of PD-1 blockade in mismatch repair-deficient tumors. All patients were mismatch repair deficient, assessed by either PCR or immunohistochemistry. A few pembrolizumab responders had their TCRs sequenced. The CDR3 extends over 17 amino acids. The germline V gene has CDR1 MDHEN and CDR2 SYDVKM. V was clipped by 0 bases and J by 0 bases; unmatched bases: 4.

V and J are TRBV28 and TRBJ1-3; TRBD1 agrees at 8 bases. The receptor was isolated from an adult with mismatch repair-deficient cancer. Sequenced here: peripheral blood, sampled approximately 72 weeks after starting pembrolizumab. The CDR3 spells CASSLWDRVFSGNTIYF. CDR3 bases: TGTGCCAGCAGTTTATGGGACAGGGTCTTCTCTGGAAACACCATATATTTT.